A single T cell receptor (beta chain) is shown here with its context. This clone's antigen is unknown. Base quality data are lacking; no much larger clone is found one base away. The CDR3 runs 13 residues from the cysteine to the phenylalanine. The DNA shown is the 39-base CDR3, in frame from base 1. The germline ends are 6 bases apart after V is trimmed by 2 bases and J by 1 base. The germline V gene (reference sequence) yields SGHKS for CDR1 and YYEKEE for CDR2. This entry belongs to a study of T cells after posttransplantation cyclophosphamide listed by TCRdb under 2016. Looking at the study overall: Using TRB sequencing, the study followed how the T cell repertoire reconstituted after myeloablative bone marrow transplantation in which posttransplantation cyclophosphamide served as GVHD prophylaxis. Samples from under 40 PTCy-treated patients, along with samples from around 16 of their related bone marrow donors, underwent antigen receptor sequencing. Blood from all 35 or so PTCy patients with 1-year posttransplant specimens was subjected to TRB sequencing. In 3 patients, TRB sequencing was also performed on up to about 3 more blood samples taken 2 to 5.2 years after transplant, and in several patients, pretransplant blood was also TRB-sequenced. Because TRA and TRB clonality were tightly correlated in fewer than 10 samples, subsequent TCR analyses were focused on TRB only. Public TRB sequences were queried against a database of over 3,600 sequences associated with responses to pathogens, tumor antigens, self-antigens and alloantigens.

What the research found in general, with its limitations: Across roughly 48 patients, TRB clonality was highly associated with recipient CMV seropositivity and CMV reactivation, and diversity in PTCy patients was similar to diversity in CNI/methotrexate controls. Donor-recipient similarity was low at 1-2 months but rose over the first year, and later blood repertoires were often dominated by donor CD8+ memory clones. The TRB repertoires of T cells infiltrating skin or GI tract showed only limited overlap with the TRB repertoires of T cells in blood.

TRB sequencing was run on genomic DNA with either the immunoSEQ assay at survey resolution or the hsTCRB kit. Turning to the authors' computational methods: The immunoSEQ software handled the initial read processing, while the LymphoSeq R package was used for the repertoire analyses. Clonality was computed as 1 minus normalized Shannon entropy; Gini coefficient was also calculated for each TRB dataset. To infer phenotypes in unsorted samples, TRB sequences from sorted subsets of the recipient or donor were mapped onto unsorted samples from the same recipient. TCRdb's version of the immuneACCESS table is confined to in-frame rearrangements and falls short of the full clone set. An unresolved V gene accounts for under half of the shortfall where checked; the remainder is of unknown origin. V and J calls and clone size are those listed in that table; D and trimming were worked out from the DNA. For this sample there are approximately 21,000 clones; approximately 86% appear just once. The ten largest clonotypes hold less than 2.5% of the sample.

The control group consisted of ten to eleven patients who received myeloablative marrow transplants with methotrexate plus a calcineurin inhibitor and who were sampled 1 year after transplant. Mononuclear cells from peripheral blood and bone marrow were separated by Ficoll-Hypaque density centrifugation and then cryopreserved. The TCR was taken from a female patient younger than 45 who received an allogeneic stem cell transplant from an unrelated donor, was CMV-positive, and had acute and chronic GVHD. Donor T cells from the graft may be present among the T cells after a transplant. The chain uses TRBV5-5 and TRBJ1-1, with a weak D call of TRBD1 (5 bases match). Specimen: PBMCs, collected about 400 days after allogeneic stem cell transplant with calcineurin inhibitor and methotrexate. The CDR3 region reads CASSFRGNTEAFF. The nucleotide sequence reads as follows: TGTGCCAGCAGCTTTAGGGGGAACACTGAAGCTTTCTTT.